A single sample is the source of the 25 T cell receptor beta chains below, sequenced in a study of Ad26.COV2.S vaccination and SARS-CoV-2 variants. Treatment reported: 15 to 20 received Ad26.COV2.S at low or high dose, single or two shots; about 5 received placebo; per-sample allocation not given. Day 63 after the first vaccine or placebo injection was the time point for sampling. Sequenced by immunoSEQ multiplex PCR; TCRdb stores in-frame clones only, minus some. Of about 440,000 clones in the sample, around 91% were seen once. Specimen: peripheral blood, collected in a trial of Ad26.COV2.S vaccine versus placebo. These receptors were obtained from a person aged 18 to 65 who received the Ad26.COV2.S COVID-19 vaccine or a placebo.

This clone was seen more than once but under ten times. J is TRBJ1-6 and V is TRBV9; perhaps TRBD1 as D (5 bases). The germline CDR1 and CDR2 sequences are SGDLS and YYNGEE. Between the trimmed V and J ends, which lost 1 base and 5 bases, there was a span of 13 bases. CDR3 length: 16 residues. CDR3 sequence reads: CASSVLGDSNNSPLHF. The DNA of the CDR3 is TGTGCCAGCAGCGTATTAGGAGACAGTAATAATTCACCCCTCCACTTT.

This rearrangement joins TRBV30 to TRBJ2-2; D not resolved. Germline values: CDR1 GTSNPN, CDR2 SVGIG (reference sequence). V was shortened by 8 bases and J by 0 bases, with 10 bases between the two germline ends. This CDR3 is 13 amino acids long. The CDR3 protein is CAGQNPNTGELFF. Written as DNA, the CDR3 is TGTGCCGGTCAAAATCCGAACACCGGGGAGCTGTTTTTT.

The chain links TRBV7-9 to TRBJ2-1, with TRBD2 identical over 12 bases. The CDR3 covers 15 residues. Germline V gene sequence: CDR1 SEHNR, CDR2 FQNEAQ (reference sequence). The V and J ends lost 4 bases and 4 bases, in that order; junction bases with no gene match: 2. In DNA form, the CDR3 reads TGTGCCAGCAGCTCCGGACTAGCGGGGTACAATGAGCAGTTCTTC. Amino acids: CASSSGLAGYNEQFF.

The chain uses TRBV6-1 and TRBJ1-5; D unresolved. This CDR3 spans 14 amino acids. Germline values: CDR1 MNHNS, CDR2 SASEGT. V was trimmed by 3 bases and J by 0 bases, leaving 6 bases between them. The CDR3 spells CASSERYSNQPQHF. CDR3 DNA: TGTGCCAGCAGTGAGAGATATAGCAATCAGCCCCAGCATTTT.

This sequence joins TRBV13 and TRBJ2-3; tentatively, D is TRBD2 (5 bases). CDR3 length equals 11 residues. Trimming pared 5 bases from V and 8 bases from J, leaving 8 bases between. Per the germline V gene, CDR1 is PRHDT and CDR2 is FYEKMQ (reference sequence). This chain's CDR3 is CASSVGGTQYF. CDR3 sequence (DNA): TGTGCCAGCAGCGTCGGAGGTACGCAGTATTTT.

The chain links TRBV23-1 to TRBJ1-1; D may be TRBD1 (5 bases). TRBV23-1 carries the ORF label, with uncertain function. Deletions cut 5 bases from V and 1 base from J, with 17 bases between. The CDR3 runs to 16 residues. In DNA, the CDR3 is TGCGCCAGCAGTGGAGAGTTTGGGACCGAGAACACTGAAGCTTTCTTT. The encoded protein is CASSGEFGTENTEAFF.

This clone was picked up a small number of times. Written as DNA, the CDR3 is TGTGCCAGCAAGAGCGGGACAGGGGACACTGAAGCTTTCTTT. Its protein product is CASKSGTGDTEAFF. This chain links TRBV7-3 with TRBJ1-1, with TRBD1 matching 10 bases. Losses at the gene ends were 7 bases for V and 3 bases for J; bases not matched to a gene: 5. The CDR3 loop spans 14 amino acids. Germline CDR1 SGHTA, CDR2 FQGTGA.

The gene calls are TRBV13 and TRBJ1-4; perhaps TRBD1 as D (6 bases). The V end was cut by 2 bases, the J end by 2 bases, with 9 bases between. This CDR3 has 15 residues. The germline gives CDR1 PRHDT, CDR2 FYEKMQ (reference sequence). The CDR3 DNA is TGTGCCAGCAGCTTACAGGGGATCACTAATGAAAAACTGTTTTTT. Translating gives CASSLQGITNEKLFF.

About this clone itself: One end of the junction varies from germline; a read error may be responsible. The chain employs TRBV19 and TRBJ2-7; weak D call: TRBD1 (6 bases). Germline loops: CDR1 LNHDA, CDR2 SQIVND (reference sequence). This CDR3 comprises 15 residues. The CDR3 DNA reads as TGTGCCAGTAGTATAGAAGGGGGTGAGGGTTACGCGCAGTACTTC. It specifies CASSIEGGEGYAQYF.

This sequence joins TRBV3-1 (or the pseudogene TRBV3-2) and TRBJ2-1; 11 bases are a match to TRBD2. Germline trimming cut 1 base from V and 6 bases from J; bases unmatched to any gene: 5. The length of the CDR3 is 16 residues. Per germline, CDR1 LGHDT and CDR2 YNNKEL (reference sequence). The CDR3 reads CASSQVSSGRFNEQFF. CDR3 nucleotides: TGTGCCAGCAGCCAAGTTTCTAGCGGGAGGTTCAATGAGCAGTTCTTC.

The chain links TRBV7-2 to TRBJ2-3; D remains unclear. The CDR3 is made up of 14 amino acids. V lost 1 base, J lost 2 bases, and 7 bases lay in between. CDR1 and CDR2 from the germline V gene are SGHTA and FQGNSA. As DNA, the CDR3 is TGTGCCAGCAGCTTAGTTCGGATCACAGATACGCAGTATTTT. It encodes CASSLVRITDTQYF.

The chain is built from TRBV28 and TRBJ2-7; tentatively, D is TRBD1 (5 bases). Germline values: CDR1 MDHEN, CDR2 SYDVKM. The V and J ends lost 1 base and 6 bases respectively, with 10 bases between them. CDR3 length equals 13 residues. CDR3 sequence reads: CASSLFTQGEQYF. The CDR3 coding sequence is TGTGCCAGCAGTTTATTCACCCAGGGCGAGCAGTACTTC.

This chain connects TRBV28 to TRBJ2-3; D is tentatively TRBD1 or TRBD2 (5 bases each). With 6 bases removed from V and 2 bases from J, the gap between germline ends came to 12 bases. Germline V CDR1 and CDR2: MDHEN, SYDVKM. The CDR3 extends over 14 amino acids. CDR3 DNA sequence: TGTGCCAGCAGCGGGGACCGCTTCACAGATACGCAGTATTTT. This gives the protein CASSGDRFTDTQYF.

The chain links TRBV6-6 to TRBJ2-1; maybe TRBD2 (5 bases). CDR1 is MNHNY, CDR2 SVGAGI, per germline (reference sequence). The CDR3 sequence is 13 residues long. Trimming left V 10 bases short and J 3 bases short, with 13 bases between. The CDR3 sequence: CATHARDYNEQFF. CDR3 nucleotides: TGTGCCACCCACGCTCGGGACTACAATGAGCAGTTCTTC.

This sequence joins TRBV18 and TRBJ2-1; TRBD2 matches at 10 bases. Trimming at V came to 3 bases and at J to 6 bases, leaving 17 bases not matched to a gene. CDR3 size: 19 residues. Germline V gives CDR1 KGHSH, CDR2 LQKENI. The CDR3 protein is CASSPSSGSGALLSNEQFF. Written as DNA, the CDR3 is TGTGCCAGCTCACCGTCTAGCGGGAGTGGTGCGCTCCTCTCCAATGAGCAGTTCTTC. Full variable domain (outside the CDR3, taken from reference TRBV18 and TRBJ2-1): NAGVMQNPRHLVRRRGQEARLRCSPMKGHSHVYWYRQLPEEGLKFMVYLQKENIIDESGMPKERFSAEFPKEGPSILRIQQVVRGDSAAYFCASSPSSGSGALLSNEQFFGPGTRLTVL.

This clone was detected once. The chain carries TRBV7-6 and TRBJ2-2, with D perhaps matching TRBD2 (6 bases). The ends were cut back, 1 base at V and 0 bases at J, with 6 bases in the middle. The CDR3 consists of 15 residues. CDR1 and CDR2 from the germline V gene are SGHVS and FNYEAQ. The CDR3 loop reads CASSLVAANTGELFF. For the CDR3, the DNA is TGTGCCAGCAGCTTAGTAGCGGCGAACACCGGGGAGCTGTTTTTT. Using reference TRBV7-6 and TRBJ2-2 for the parts outside the CDR3, the full variable domain is GAGVSQSPRYKVTKRGQDVALRCDPISGHVSLYWYRQALGQGPEFLTYFNYEAQQDKSGLPNDRFSAERPEGSISTLTIQRTEQRDSAMYRCASSLVAANTGELFFGEGSRLTVL.

This sequence joins TRBV19 and TRBJ2-7, with D possibly being TRBD1 or TRBD2 (5 bases each). V lost 6 bases and J 5 bases, leaving 20 bases between the germline ends. This CDR3 is built from 15 residues. Germline V gene sequence: CDR1 LNHDA, CDR2 SQIVND (reference sequence). This CDR3 reads CASSGVMGPRDEQYF. CDR3 nucleotides: TGTGCCAGTAGCGGGGTGATGGGGCCACGGGACGAGCAGTACTTC. The variable domain in full, completed from reference TRBV19 and TRBJ2-7, reads DGGITQSPKYLFRKEGQNVTLSCEQNLNHDAMYWYRQDPGQGLRLIYYSQIVNDFQKGDIAEGYSVSREKKESFPLTVTSAQKNPTAFYLCASSGVMGPRDEQYFGPGTRLTVT.

The chain couples TRBV10-3 to TRBJ2-7, with 11 bases lining up with TRBD1. The CDR3 loop spans 14 amino acids. Germline CDR1 is ENHRY and CDR2 is SYGVKD. V lost 5 bases to trimming and J lost 2 bases; unmatched junction nucleotides: 2. For the CDR3, the DNA is TGTGCCATCAGTCCGGGACAGGGGGCCTACGAGCAGTACTTC. This codes for CAISPGQGAYEQYF.

The genes are TRBV5-1 and TRBJ1-3; a weak D match, TRBD1 (5 bases). V dropped 4 bases and J dropped 0 bases, with 14 bases sitting between them. The CDR3 is 16 residues long. Per the germline V gene, CDR1 is SGHRS and CDR2 is YFSETQ. The CDR3 DNA follows: TGCGCCAGCAGCCTGTCGACAGTCCCCTCTGGAAACACCATATATTTT. It specifies CASSLSTVPSGNTIYF.

This clone was seen a handful of times. V usage is TRBV7-7 and J usage is TRBJ2-3; no clear D. Germline V gives CDR1 SSHAT, CDR2 FNYEAQ (reference sequence). This CDR3 contains 17 residues. Trimming took off 1 base at V and 2 bases at J, with 16 bases between the two ends. The CDR3 loop is CASSLGQVDPLTDTQYF. The CDR3, as DNA: TGTGCCAGCAGCTTAGGGCAGGTCGACCCACTCACAGATACGCAGTATTTT.

The chain has TRBV7-3 and TRBJ2-7, with 9 positions matching TRBD1. V was pared by 5 bases and J by 4 bases, with 6 bases of the junction left unmatched. The germline gives CDR1 SGHTA, CDR2 FQGTGA. CDR3 length: 14 amino acids. The DNA of the CDR3 is TGTGCCAGCAGCCGGGGACAGGGCCAGTACGAGCAGTACTTC. Translating gives CASSRGQGQYEQYF.

The CDR3 sequence is CASSGVGARGTDTQYF. CDR3 DNA: TGTGCCAGCAGCGGAGTGGGGGCGCGAGGCACAGATACGCAGTATTTT. The chain recombines TRBV5-4 with TRBJ2-3; TRBD1 is a possible D gene (6 bases). Trimming pared 4 bases from V and 1 base from J, leaving 16 bases between. The CDR3 is 16 residues long. Germline loops: CDR1 SGHNT, CDR2 YYREEE (reference sequence).

The chain couples TRBV7-9 to TRBJ2-2; TRBD1 or TRBD2 may be the D gene (6 bases each). The ends were cut back, 11 bases at V and 6 bases at J, with 22 bases in the middle. The CDR3 sequence is 15 residues long. The V gene's germline CDR1 is SEHNR and CDR2 FQNEAQ (reference sequence). The CDR3 protein is CAGITGAKISGELFF. In nucleotides, the CDR3 is TGTGCCGGGATCACGGGGGCGAAAATTTCCGGGGAGCTGTTTTTT.

The chain has TRBV6-4 and TRBJ2-7; 9 bases are a match to TRBD1. Germline CDR1 reads MRHNA; CDR2 reads SNTAGT. CDR3 length: 11 amino acids. J was trimmed by 11 bases and V by 6 bases; bases with no gene match: 5. The DNA of the CDR3 is TGTGCCAGCAGCGTATGGACAGGGGAGTACTTC. It specifies CASSVWTGEYF.

To note about this clone: This could be a read error, since a much larger clone is one nucleotide away. Other DNA sequences in this sample translate to the same CDR3. This chain uses TRBV12-3 or TRBV12-4 with TRBJ1-1, with D tentatively TRBD1 (5 bases). V shed 3 bases and J shed 1 base, with 6 bases lying between them. The CDR3 length is 13 residues. The CDR3 spells CASSLGGNTEAFF. CDR3 in DNA: TGTGCCAGCAGTTTGGGGGGGAACACTGAAGCTTTCTTT.